A selection of T cell receptor beta chains follows, all from one sample in a study of human T cells and chemical hapten exposure. TCRdb fed the RACE reads into MiXCR, producing one record per CDR3 protein. The sample yields about 120,000 distinct CDR3 sequences, 10% to 12% seen once. Sequenced here: whole blood, sampled in connection with sensitization to the hapten diphenylcyclopropenone (DPC). The receptors come from a woman between 45 and 60 years old with alopecia areata. Some clones in this sample may be carry-over from other donors' samples. Both conserved end residues are part of each CDR3. A D gene is named only where the DNA matches it firmly. The size of a clone is reported for some rows only, either as once, few or many, or as a class for expanded clones.

D	V	size	J	CDR3	DNA
NA	TRBV5-1	few	TRBJ2-3	CASSLMPDASTDTQYF	TGCGCCAGCAGCTTGATGCCAGACGCAAGCACAGATACGCAGTATTTT
NA	TRBV5-4	many	TRBJ1-1	CASSWGGLNTEAFF	TGTGCCAGCAGCTGGGGGGGCCTTAACACTGAAGCTTTCTTT
NA	TRBV20-1	few	TRBJ1-6	CSAPWGGHYNSPLHF	TGCAGTGCCCCATGGGGGGGCCACTATAATTCACCCCTCCACTTT
NA	TRBV3-1	few	TRBJ2-5	CASSQGIQETQYF	TGTGCCAGCAGCCAAGGGATCCAGGAGACCCAGTACTTC
NA	TRBV6-6	NA	TRBJ1-2	CASSYSSSPGVRNYGYTF	TGTGCCAGCAGTTACTCGTCATCCCCAGGGGTACGGAACTATGGCTACACCTTC
TRBD2	TRBV24-1	many	TRBJ2-1	CATSDPGTSGRGDEQFF	TGTGCCACCAGTGACCCTGGGACTAGCGGGAGGGGCGATGAGCAGTTCTTC
NA	TRBV29-1	few	TRBJ1-2	CSVAGVDYGYTF	TGCAGCGTTGCAGGGGTTGACTATGGCTACACCTTC
TRBD2	TRBV12-3/TRBV12-4	NA	TRBJ2-3	CASSLVVAGVTDTQYF	TGTGCCAGCAGTTTAGTAGTAGCGGGAGTGACAGATACGCAGTATTTT
TRBD1	TRBV5-5	NA	TRBJ1-6	CASSLPQGASYNSPLHF	TGTGCCAGCAGCTTACCACAGGGGGCCTCCTATAATTCACCCCTCCACTTT
TRBD1	TRBV6-2/TRBV6-3	NA	TRBJ1-1	CASNDSGQGNGEAFF	TGTGCCAGCAACGACAGCGGACAGGGGAATGGTGAAGCTTTCTTT
NA	TRBV24-1	NA	TRBJ2-1	CATSERGTSYNEQFF	TGTGCCACCAGTGAAAGGGGGACATCCTACAATGAGCAGTTCTTC
NA	TRBV3-1	NA	TRBJ1-2	CASSQAGRDYGYTF	TGTGCCAGCAGCCAAGCGGGGCGGGACTATGGCTACACCTTC
NA	TRBV11-2	few	TRBJ2-7	CASSTSGYHYEQYF	TGTGCCAGCAGCACTTCAGGGTACCACTACGAGCAGTACTTC
NA	TRBV29-1	many	TRBJ2-7	CSVEDQTGRSYEQYF	TGCAGCGTTGAAGATCAGACCGGGCGCTCCTACGAGCAGTACTTC
NA	TRBV12-3/TRBV12-4	few	TRBJ2-3	CASSPGRFRTDTQYF	TGTGCCAGCAGTCCGGGGAGATTCCGGACAGATACGCAGTATTTT
NA	TRBV12-3/TRBV12-4	NA	TRBJ2-7	CASSCGRGQYF	TGTGCCAGCAGTTGCGGGCGGGGGCAGTACTTC
NA	TRBV6-1	few	TRBJ2-3	CASSEIFGRGTDTQYF	TGTGCCAGCAGTGAAATTTTTGGCAGGGGAACAGATACGCAGTATTTT
NA	TRBV12-3/TRBV12-4	many	TRBJ2-3	CASRSGSTDTQYF	TGTGCCAGCAGGTCCGGCAGCACAGATACGCAGTATTTT
NA	TRBV29-1	many	TRBJ2-7	CSVVSWGAEQYF	TGCAGCGTTGTAAGTTGGGGAGCCGAGCAGTACTTC
NA	TRBV28	few	TRBJ2-7	CASSFSGRSYEQYF	TGTGCCAGCAGTTTCAGCGGACGGTCCTACGAGCAGTACTTC
NA	TRBV27	few	TRBJ2-7	CASSLSNSPGYEQYF	TGTGCCAGCAGTTTATCGAATTCTCCGGGGTACGAGCAGTACTTC
NA	TRBV11-2	many	TRBJ2-3	CASSPAGVGADTQYF	TGTGCCAGCAGCCCCGCCGGGGTAGGAGCAGATACGCAGTATTTT
TRBD1	TRBV5-1	NA	TRBJ1-2	CASSGDRGYYGYTF	TGCGCCAGCAGCGGGGACAGGGGGTACTATGGCTACACCTTC
NA	TRBV20-1	NA	TRBJ2-7	CSALRGGDEQYF	TGCAGTGCCTTACGTGGGGGTGACGAGCAGTACTTC
TRBD1	TRBV5-1	many	TRBJ2-1	CASSSGQGANEQFF	TGCGCCAGCAGCTCGGGACAGGGGGCCAATGAGCAGTTCTTC
NA	TRBV6-5	NA	TRBJ2-3	CASSYSAGGPQYF	TGTGCCAGCAGTTACTCGGCAGGCGGTCCGCAGTATTTT
NA	TRBV2	few	TRBJ1-1	CASSGLAGSEAFF	TGTGCCAGCAGTGGTCTGGCGGGGTCTGAAGCTTTCTTT
NA	TRBV29-1	few	TRBJ2-1	CSVEAPDRENYNEQFF	TGCAGCGTTGAAGCCCCTGACAGAGAAAATTACAATGAGCAGTTCTTC
NA	TRBV5-4	NA	TRBJ1-2	CASSLDGAGYTF	TGTGCCAGCAGCTTGGACGGGGCTGGCTACACCTTC
NA	TRBV12-3/TRBV12-4	few	TRBJ1-4	CASSLDQLLQRRVNEKLFF	TGTGCCAGCAGTTTAGATCAATTGTTGCAGCGGCGTGTTAATGAAAAACTGTTTTTT
NA	TRBV5-1	NA	TRBJ1-1	CASSWDTANTEAFF	TGCGCCAGCAGCTGGGACACGGCAAACACTGAAGCTTTCTTT